These 13 T cell receptor beta chains were all obtained from the same sample, sequenced in a study of shared clonotypes between healthy human individuals. The assay was immunoSEQ multiplex PCR, and TCRdb's table has in-frame clones only and misses some. The sample has some 2,500,000 clones, under 95% seen once. Sequencing was done on a sample of naive CD4+ T cells from PBMCs. Subset defined: CD45RA+ positively selected. The source of these receptors is a man between 18 and 35 years old in good health. Some clones in this sample may be carry-over from other donors' samples.

CDR3 sequence reads: CASSSQRDTEAFF. CDR3 DNA: TGCGCCAGCAGCTCGCAAAGGGATACTGAAGCTTTCTTT. The chain recombines TRBV5-1 with TRBJ1-1; unclear D gene. Trimming shortened V by 3 bases and J by 5 bases, and 11 bases separated the two germline ends. The length of the CDR3 is 13 residues. Germline CDR1 SGHRS, CDR2 YFSETQ.

The V and J genes are TRBV2 and TRBJ2-1; D is possibly TRBD2 (5 bases). Germline V gene data show CDR1 as SNHLY and CDR2 as FYNNEI. V was shortened by 5 bases and J by 6 bases, with 11 bases between the two germline ends. The CDR3 sequence is 13 residues long. Here the CDR3 DNA reads TGTGCCAGCAGTAGCGGTGAGGGCAATGAGCAGTTCTTC. It yields the protein CASSSGEGNEQFF.

The genes are TRBV6-1 and TRBJ2-2; 7 bases are shared with TRBD1. The CDR3 is 14 residues long. J lost 6 bases, V lost 2 bases, and 3 bases had no gene match. Germline V gives CDR1 MNHNS, CDR2 SASEGT. CDR3 sequence: CASSEWQGAGELFF. The DNA for the CDR3 is TGTGCCAGCAGTGAATGGCAGGGGGCCGGGGAGCTGTTTTTT.

The rearrangement links TRBV10-3 to TRBJ2-1; 8 bases are shared with TRBD2. V shed 6 bases and J 6 bases; nucleotides not matched to a gene: 13. The CDR3 has 16 amino acids. Germline CDR1 reads ENHRY; CDR2 reads SYGVKD. The CDR3 DNA reads as TGTGCCATCAGGCCGCGGGAAAGCGGGGGAATCAATGAGCAGTTCTTC. This encodes CAIRPRESGGINEQFF.

The chain links TRBV29-1 to TRBJ1-1; 12 bases are a match to TRBD1. The J segment lost 3 bases and the V segment lost 4 bases, leaving 6 bases of the junction unmatched. Germline CDR1 reads SQVTM; CDR2 reads ANQGSEA. The CDR3 runs to 15 residues. The CDR3 DNA is TGCAGCGTTGCCGGGACAGGGGGCAGGGACACTGAAGCTTTCTTT. As protein: CSVAGTGGRDTEAFF. The variable domain in full, with the rest retrieved from reference TRBV29-1 and TRBJ1-1, is SAVISQKPSRDICQRGTSLTIQCQVDSQVTMMFWYRQQPGQSLTLIATANQGSEATYESGFVIDKFPISRPNLTFSTLTVSNMSPEDSSIYLCSVAGTGGRDTEAFFGQGTRLTVV.

The chain couples TRBV28 to TRBJ2-7; no firm D call. CDR3 length equals 14 residues. CDR1 is MDHEN and CDR2 is SYDVKM in the germline V gene. V was clipped by 3 bases and J by 3 bases, with 12 bases between them. The CDR3 loop reads CASSFPHGYYEQYF. In nucleotides, the CDR3 is TGTGCCAGCAGTTTCCCGCACGGCTACTACGAGCAGTACTTC.

This clone was seen a single time. Different DNA sequences within this sample yield the same CDR3. The V and J genes are TRBV5-1 and TRBJ2-7; either TRBD1 or TRBD2 may supply D (6 bases each). This CDR3 is built from 14 residues. Germline assignment: CDR1 SGHRS and CDR2 YFSETQ. Trimming left V 0 bases short and J 3 bases short, with 10 bases between. DNA for the CDR3: TGCGCCAGCAGCTTGGGAGGGGGGAGCTACGAGCAGTACTTC. Its translation: CASSLGGGSYEQYF.

The chain carries TRBV18 and TRBJ2-1; tentative D call: TRBD1 (6 bases). CDR1 is KGHSH and CDR2 is LQKENI in the germline V gene. This CDR3 is built from 16 residues. V was pared by 5 bases and J by 0 bases, with 14 bases between. CDR3 loop: CASSGTRGNSYNEQFF. Here the CDR3 DNA reads TGTGCCAGCTCAGGGACCAGGGGCAACTCCTACAATGAGCAGTTCTTC. The full variable domain, with the rest looked up from reference TRBV18 and TRBJ2-1, is NAGVMQNPRHLVRRRGQEARLRCSPMKGHSHVYWYRQLPEEGLKFMVYLQKENIIDESGMPKERFSAEFPKEGPSILRIQQVVRGDSAAYFCASSGTRGNSYNEQFFGPGTRLTVL.

The chain carries TRBV28 and TRBJ1-3; 8 bases are a match to TRBD1. The length of the CDR3 is 14 residues. The germline V gene has CDR1 MDHEN and CDR2 SYDVKM. V was clipped by 7 bases and J by 0 bases; unmatched bases: 2. DNA of the CDR3: TGTGCCAGCATGGACAGGGACTCTGGAAACACCATATATTTT. Its protein is CASMDRDSGNTIYF.

The chain is built from TRBV7-9 and TRBJ2-3; no clear D. In germline, CDR1 is SEHNR, CDR2 FQNEAQ (reference sequence). The length of the CDR3 is 12 residues. The germline V and J ends were trimmed by 5 bases and 1 base, with 4 bases remaining between them. Written as DNA, the CDR3 is TGTGCCAGCAGCAAAGGCACAGATACGCAGTATTTT. It translates to CASSKGTDTQYF.

CDR3 coding DNA: TGTGCCAGCAGTTTATGGAGGACAGGGACCTATGGCTACACCTTC. It codes for CASSLWRTGTYGYTF. The gene calls are TRBV28 and TRBJ1-2, with 8 bases aligning to TRBD1. The trim removed 0 bases at V and 4 bases at J, leaving 4 bases unmatched. Germline-derived CDR1 and CDR2 are MDHEN and SYDVKM. The CDR3 has 15 amino acids.

The rearrangement links TRBV30 to TRBJ1-5; 7 nucleotides align to TRBD1. The CDR3 spans 15 residues. Germline trimming cut 6 bases from V and 0 bases from J; bases unmatched to any gene: 8. CDR1 is GTSNPN and CDR2 is SVGIG in the germline V gene (reference sequence). The CDR3 sequence: CACLPRDSSNQPQHF. CDR3 DNA sequence: TGTGCCTGCCTACCGAGGGACAGTAGCAATCAGCCCCAGCATTTT.

V and J are TRBV10-3 and TRBJ1-3, with D maybe TRBD1 (6 bases). Germline V CDR1 and CDR2: ENHRY, SYGVKD. The CDR3 is made up of 16 amino acids. Trimming cost V 4 bases and J 0 bases, with 13 bases left between them. The CDR3 DNA reads as TGTGCCATCAGTGGCACGGGACAAGCCTCTGGAAACACCATATATTTT. Translated, it gives CAISGTGQASGNTIYF.